The 5 T cell receptor beta chains presented below share a single source sample, sequenced in a study of regulatory T cells in long-lasting Graves disease. CDR3-region Arm-PCR and iRepertoire HTBI primers produced the TCR beta libraries. TCRdb called the multiplex PCR reads again in MiXCR, with one record for every CDR3 protein. The sample has 450,000 or so distinct CDR3 sequences, about 20% seen once; the top ten hold around 12%. Sample time point: persistent/refractory GD, antithyroid drugs over 5 years with positive TRAb. The TCR library was prepared using RNA isolated from PBMCs. This specimen consisted of peripheral blood mononuclear cells (PBMCs), obtained when the disease was refractory, from a patient treated with antithyroid drugs. These receptor sequences come from a female donor with Graves disease.

This clonotype showed up just a few times. The rearrangement uses TRBV12-3 or TRBV12-4 and TRBJ1-1; D unresolved. The CDR3 is 14 residues long. Trimming left V 4 bases short and J 1 base short, with 10 bases between. In DNA form, the CDR3 reads TGTGCCAGCAGTTACAGCATATCGAACACTGAAGCTTTCTTT. Translation: CASSYSISNTEAFF.

The table lists this clonotype with many counts. V is TRBV12-3 or TRBV12-4 and J is TRBJ2-7; D is tentatively TRBD1 or TRBD2 (5 bases each). This CDR3 is 11 amino acids long. V shed 7 bases and J shed 9 bases, with 13 bases lying between them. CDR3 loop: CASTGTGPQYF. The CDR3 region has the DNA TGTGCCAGCACCGGGACGGGGCCGCAGTACTTC.

This clonotype was found many times. The chain uses TRBV20-1 and TRBJ2-7; possible D gene TRBD2, 6 bases. Trimming removed 5 bases at V and 0 bases at J, with 14 bases between. This CDR3 region has 14 residues. The V gene's germline CDR1 is DFQATT and CDR2 SNEGSKA (reference sequence). DNA of the CDR3: TGCAGTGCTCGCCCATTGACTAGCTCCTACGAGCAGTACTTC. This codes for CSARPLTSSYEQYF.

The V call is TRBV6-1, the J call TRBJ1-1, with 8 bases that match TRBD1. Germline CDR1 MNHNS, CDR2 SASEGT. This CDR3 spans 14 amino acids. Trimming removed 5 bases from V and 7 bases from J; junction bases left unmatched: 9. The CDR3 coding sequence is TGTGCCAGCAGTCACGGACAGGGCCTTATTGAAGCTTTCTTT. Encoded protein: CASSHGQGLIEAFF.

This clonotype has ten or more counts. The V call is TRBV6-1, the J call TRBJ2-5, with TRBD2 matching 13 bases. The CDR3 extends over 16 amino acids. Germline CDR1 reads MNHNS; CDR2 reads SASEGT. V lost 7 bases, J lost 7 bases, and 12 bases stayed unmatched. This chain's CDR3 is CASTGLAGVIPWTQYF. The CDR3 bases are TGTGCCAGCACCGGACTAGCGGGAGTCATTCCGTGGACCCAGTACTTC.